This TCR beta chain was obtained from a study of T-cell reconstitution after alpha-beta-depleted transplantation in children. The junction had 9 bases not matched to a gene; V was cut back by 6 bases and J by 1 base. In germline, CDR1 is DFQATT, CDR2 SNEGSKA (reference sequence). The CDR3 totals 14 residues. Preparation of the TCRbeta library used unique molecular identifiers. Using its own MiXCR run on the PCR reads, TCRdb lists one record per CDR3 protein. The repertoire holds roughly 500,000 distinct CDR3 sequences, with approximately 13% as singletons. The receptor's source is a human donor who donated a stem cell graft to a child with combined immunodeficiency. This chain links TRBV20-1 with TRBJ2-7; 7 positions match TRBD2. The material sequenced was PBMCs from the stem cell graft donor, taken from the stem cell graft. The CDR3 coding sequence is TGCAGTGCGAGACAAGGGACTATTTCCTACGAGCAGTACTTC. Protein: CSARQGTISYEQYF.